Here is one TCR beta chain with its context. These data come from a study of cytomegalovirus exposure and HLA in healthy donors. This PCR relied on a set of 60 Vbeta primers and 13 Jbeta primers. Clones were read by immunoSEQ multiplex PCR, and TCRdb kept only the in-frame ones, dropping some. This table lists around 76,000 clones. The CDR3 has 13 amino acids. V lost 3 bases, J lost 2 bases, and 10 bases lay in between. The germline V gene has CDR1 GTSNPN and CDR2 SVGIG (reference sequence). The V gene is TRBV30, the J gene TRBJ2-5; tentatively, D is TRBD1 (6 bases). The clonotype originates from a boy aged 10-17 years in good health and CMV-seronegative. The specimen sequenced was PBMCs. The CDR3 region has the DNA TGTGCCTGGAGAGCGACAGGTCAAGAGACCCAGTACTTC. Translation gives CAWRATGQETQYF.